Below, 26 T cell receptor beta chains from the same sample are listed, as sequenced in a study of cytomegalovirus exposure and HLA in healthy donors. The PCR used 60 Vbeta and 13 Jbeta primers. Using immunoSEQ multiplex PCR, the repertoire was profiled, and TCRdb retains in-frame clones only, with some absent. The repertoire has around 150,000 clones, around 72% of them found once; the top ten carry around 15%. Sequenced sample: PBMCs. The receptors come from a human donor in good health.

In DNA form, the CDR3 reads TGTGCCAGCTCACCACAGGCAGGGGGCTACAATGAGCAGTTCTTC. Translated: CASSPQAGGYNEQFF. This chain joins TRBV18 and TRBJ2-1; TRBD1 agrees at 7 bases. The CDR3 spans 15 residues. Germline values: CDR1 KGHSH, CDR2 LQKENI. V shed 1 base and J 3 bases; nucleotides not matched to a gene: 3. The full variable domain, in which reference TRBV18 and TRBJ2-1 provide the parts outside the CDR3, is NAGVMQNPRHLVRRRGQEARLRCSPMKGHSHVYWYRQLPEEGLKFMVYLQKENIIDESGMPKERFSAEFPKEGPSILRIQQVVRGDSAAYFCASSPQAGGYNEQFFGPGTRLTVL.

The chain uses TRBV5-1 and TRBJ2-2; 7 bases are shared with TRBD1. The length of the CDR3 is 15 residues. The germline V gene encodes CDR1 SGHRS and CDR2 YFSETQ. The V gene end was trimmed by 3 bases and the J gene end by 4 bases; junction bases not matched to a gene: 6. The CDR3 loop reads CASSSLPGGTGELFF. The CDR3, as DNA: TGCGCCAGCAGCTCCCTCCCAGGGGGCACCGGGGAGCTGTTTTTT.

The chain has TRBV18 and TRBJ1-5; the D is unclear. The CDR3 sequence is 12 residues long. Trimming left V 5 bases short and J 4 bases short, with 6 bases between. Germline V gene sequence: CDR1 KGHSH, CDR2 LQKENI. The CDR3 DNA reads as TGTGCCAGCTCAGAACTTAATCAGCCCCAGCATTTT. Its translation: CASSELNQPQHF. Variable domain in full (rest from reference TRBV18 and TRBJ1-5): NAGVMQNPRHLVRRRGQEARLRCSPMKGHSHVYWYRQLPEEGLKFMVYLQKENIIDESGMPKERFSAEFPKEGPSILRIQQVVRGDSAAYFCASSELNQPQHFGDGTRLSIL.

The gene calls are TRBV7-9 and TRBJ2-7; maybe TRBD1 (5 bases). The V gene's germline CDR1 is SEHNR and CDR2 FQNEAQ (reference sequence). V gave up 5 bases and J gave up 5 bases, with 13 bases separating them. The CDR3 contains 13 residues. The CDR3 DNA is TGTGCCAGCAGCCCGAAGGACACCGACGAGCAGTACTTC. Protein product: CASSPKDTDEQYF.

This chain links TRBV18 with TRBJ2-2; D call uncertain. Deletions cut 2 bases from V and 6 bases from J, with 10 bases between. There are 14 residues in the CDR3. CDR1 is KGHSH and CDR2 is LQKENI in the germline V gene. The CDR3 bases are TGTGCCAGCTCACCAATTAAAGCGTCCGGGGAGCTGTTTTTT. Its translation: CASSPIKASGELFF.

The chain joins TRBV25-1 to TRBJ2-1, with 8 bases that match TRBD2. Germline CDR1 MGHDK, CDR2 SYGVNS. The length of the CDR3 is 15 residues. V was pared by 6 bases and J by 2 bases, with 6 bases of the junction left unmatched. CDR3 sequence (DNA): TGTGCCAGCAGGACCGGCGGGGGGACCTACAATGAGCAGTTCTTC. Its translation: CASRTGGGTYNEQFF. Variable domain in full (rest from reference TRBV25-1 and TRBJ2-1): EADIYQTPRYLVIGTGKKITLECSQTMGHDKMYWYQQDPGMELHLIHYSYGVNSTEKGDLSSESTVSRIRTEHFPLTLESARPSHTSQYLCASRTGGGTYNEQFFGPGTRLTVL.

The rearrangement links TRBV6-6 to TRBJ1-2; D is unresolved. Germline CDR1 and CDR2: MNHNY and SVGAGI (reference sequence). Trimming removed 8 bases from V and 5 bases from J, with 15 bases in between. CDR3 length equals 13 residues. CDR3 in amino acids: CASGESPGYGYTF. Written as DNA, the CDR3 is TGTGCCAGCGGGGAAAGCCCGGGGTATGGCTACACCTTC.

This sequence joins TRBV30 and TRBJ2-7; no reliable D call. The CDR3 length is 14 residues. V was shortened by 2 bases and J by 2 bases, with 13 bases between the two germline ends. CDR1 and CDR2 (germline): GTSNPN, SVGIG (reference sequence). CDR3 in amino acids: CAWSLQPGTYEQYF. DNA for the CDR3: TGTGCCTGGAGTCTACAGCCTGGAACCTACGAGCAGTACTTC.

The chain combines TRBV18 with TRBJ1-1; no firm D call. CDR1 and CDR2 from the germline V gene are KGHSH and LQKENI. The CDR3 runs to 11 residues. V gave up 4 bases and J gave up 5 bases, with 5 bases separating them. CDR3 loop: CASSQQTEAFF. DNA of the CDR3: TGTGCCAGCTCACAACAAACTGAAGCTTTCTTT.

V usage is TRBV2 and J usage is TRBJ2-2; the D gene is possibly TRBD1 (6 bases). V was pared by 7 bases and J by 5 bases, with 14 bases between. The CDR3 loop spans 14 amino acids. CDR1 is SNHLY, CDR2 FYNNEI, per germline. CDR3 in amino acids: CASMHRDGTGELFF. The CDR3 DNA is TGTGCCAGCATGCACAGGGATGGGACCGGGGAGCTGTTTTTT.

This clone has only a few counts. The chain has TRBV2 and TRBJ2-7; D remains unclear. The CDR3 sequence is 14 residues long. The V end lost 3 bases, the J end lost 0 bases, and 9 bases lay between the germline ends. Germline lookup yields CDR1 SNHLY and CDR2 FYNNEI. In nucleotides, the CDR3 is TGTGCCAGCAGTGACCGAACGGTCTCCTACGAGCAGTACTTC. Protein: CASSDRTVSYEQYF.

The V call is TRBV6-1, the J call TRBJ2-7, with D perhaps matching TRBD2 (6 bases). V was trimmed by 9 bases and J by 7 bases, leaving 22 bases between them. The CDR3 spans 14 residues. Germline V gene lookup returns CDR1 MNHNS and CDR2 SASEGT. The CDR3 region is CASSLGPPGEEQYF. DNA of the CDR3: TGTGCCAGTTCTCTCGGCCCGCCGGGGGAGGAGCAGTACTTC.

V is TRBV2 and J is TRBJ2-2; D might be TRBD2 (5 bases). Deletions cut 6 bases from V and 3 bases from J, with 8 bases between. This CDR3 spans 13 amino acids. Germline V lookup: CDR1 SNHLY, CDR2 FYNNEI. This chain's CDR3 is CASRGGYTGELFF. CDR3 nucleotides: TGTGCCAGCAGGGGCGGGTACACCGGGGAGCTGTTTTTT. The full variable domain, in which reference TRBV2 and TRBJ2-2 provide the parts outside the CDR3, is EPEVTQTPSHQVTQMGQEVILRCVPISNHLYFYWYRQILGQKVEFLVSFYNNEISEKSEIFDDQFSVERPDGSNFTLKIRSTKLEDSAMYFCASRGGYTGELFFGEGSRLTVL.

CDR3 DNA sequence: TGCGCCAGCAGCCCTCTCGGGACTCCCAACACCGGGGAGCTGTTTTTT. Protein sequence: CASSPLGTPNTGELFF. This sequence joins TRBV4-1 and TRBJ2-2; D is possibly TRBD2 (6 bases). CDR3 size: 16 residues. Germline V CDR1 and CDR2: MGHRA, YSYEKL. V was trimmed by 4 bases and J by 2 bases, leaving 14 bases between them.

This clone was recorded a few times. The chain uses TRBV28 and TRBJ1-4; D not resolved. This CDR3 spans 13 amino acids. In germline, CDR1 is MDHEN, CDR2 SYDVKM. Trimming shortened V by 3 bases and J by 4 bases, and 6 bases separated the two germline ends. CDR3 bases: TGTGCCAGCAGTTTGTACAGTAATGAAAAACTGTTTTTT. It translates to CASSLYSNEKLFF.

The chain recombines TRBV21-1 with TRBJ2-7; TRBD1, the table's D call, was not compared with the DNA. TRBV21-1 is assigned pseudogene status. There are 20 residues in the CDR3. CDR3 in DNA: TGTGCCAGCAGCTTTTGCGGGGGACAGGCTACGTCCGGGGAGATCTACGAGCAGTACTTC. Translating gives CASSFCGGQATSGEIYEQYF.

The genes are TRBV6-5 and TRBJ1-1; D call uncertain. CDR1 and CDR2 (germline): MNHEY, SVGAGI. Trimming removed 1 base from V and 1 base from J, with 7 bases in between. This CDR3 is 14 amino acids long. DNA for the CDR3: TGTGCCAGCAGTTACTATCCATCGAACACTGAAGCTTTCTTT. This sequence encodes CASSYYPSNTEAFF.

The CDR3 nucleotides are TGTGCCAGCAGCTTAGGTCAGGGGGCTCGATCACCCCTCCACTTT. Its protein is CASSLGQGARSPLHF. The rearrangement links TRBV7-9 to TRBJ1-6, with 8 bases aligning to TRBD1. V lost 1 base to trimming and J lost 10 bases; unmatched junction nucleotides: 6. This CDR3 spans 15 amino acids. The germline CDR1 and CDR2 sequences are SEHNR and FQNEAQ (reference sequence).

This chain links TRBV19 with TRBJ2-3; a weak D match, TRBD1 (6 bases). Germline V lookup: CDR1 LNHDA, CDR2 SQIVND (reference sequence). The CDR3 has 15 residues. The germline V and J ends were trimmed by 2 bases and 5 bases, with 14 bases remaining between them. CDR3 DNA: TGTGCCAGTAGTATAACCGGCCAAGGGGGAGATACGCAGTATTTT. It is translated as CASSITGQGGDTQYF. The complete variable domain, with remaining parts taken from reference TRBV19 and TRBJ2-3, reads DGGITQSPKYLFRKEGQNVTLSCEQNLNHDAMYWYRQDPGQGLRLIYYSQIVNDFQKGDIAEGYSVSREKKESFPLTVTSAQKNPTAFYLCASSITGQGGDTQYFGPGTRLTVL.

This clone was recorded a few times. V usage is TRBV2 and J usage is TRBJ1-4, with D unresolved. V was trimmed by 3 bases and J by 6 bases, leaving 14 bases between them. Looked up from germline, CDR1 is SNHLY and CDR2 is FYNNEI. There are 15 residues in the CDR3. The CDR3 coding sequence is TGTGCCAGCAGTGACATCCGCCGGGTCGATGAAAAACTGTTTTTT. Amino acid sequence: CASSDIRRVDEKLFF.

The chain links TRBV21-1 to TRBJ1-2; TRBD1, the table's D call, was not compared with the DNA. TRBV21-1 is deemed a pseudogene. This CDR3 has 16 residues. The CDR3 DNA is TGTGCCAGCAGCAAAGTTCTACAGGGGCCTTACTATGGCTACACCTTC. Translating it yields CASSKVLQGPYYGYTF.

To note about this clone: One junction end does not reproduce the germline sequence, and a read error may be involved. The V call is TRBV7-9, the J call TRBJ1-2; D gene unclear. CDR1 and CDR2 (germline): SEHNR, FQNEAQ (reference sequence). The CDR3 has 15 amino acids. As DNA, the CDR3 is TGTGCCAGCAGCTTAAGTGAAGGCTTGGACTATGGCTACCCCTTC. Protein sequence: CASSLSEGLDYGYPF.

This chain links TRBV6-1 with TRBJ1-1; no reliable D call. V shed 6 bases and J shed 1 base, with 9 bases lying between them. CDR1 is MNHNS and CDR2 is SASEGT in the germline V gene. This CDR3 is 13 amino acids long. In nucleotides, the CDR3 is TGTGCCAGCAGGGCTTATGCGAACACTGAAGCTTTCTTT. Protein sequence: CASRAYANTEAFF.

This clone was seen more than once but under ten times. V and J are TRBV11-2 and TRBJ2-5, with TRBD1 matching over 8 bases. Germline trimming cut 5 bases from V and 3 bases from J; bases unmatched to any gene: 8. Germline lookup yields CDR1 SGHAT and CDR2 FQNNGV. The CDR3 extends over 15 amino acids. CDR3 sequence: CASSPKDREEETQYF. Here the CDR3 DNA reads TGTGCCAGCAGCCCTAAGGACAGGGAGGAAGAGACCCAGTACTTC.

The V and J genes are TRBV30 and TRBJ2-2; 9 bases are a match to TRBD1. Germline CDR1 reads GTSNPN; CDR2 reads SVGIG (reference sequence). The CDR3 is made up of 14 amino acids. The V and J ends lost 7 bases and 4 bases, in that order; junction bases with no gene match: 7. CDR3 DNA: TGTGCCTCGCACAGGGGGCGCGGCACCGGGGAGCTGTTTTTT. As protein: CASHRGRGTGELFF.

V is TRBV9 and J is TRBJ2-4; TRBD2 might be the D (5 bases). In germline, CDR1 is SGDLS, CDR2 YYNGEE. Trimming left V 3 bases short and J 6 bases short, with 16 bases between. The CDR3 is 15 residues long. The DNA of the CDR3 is TGTGCCAGCAGCGCCTCCGGCCTACGGGGAAACATTCAGTACTTC. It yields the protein CASSASGLRGNIQYF.